The 4 T cell receptor beta chains reported below all come from one sample, sequenced in a study of T cell repertoires in cytomegalovirus infection. Their antigens remain unidentified. TCRdb called the reads again in MiXCR, with one record for every CDR3 protein. This sample has nearly 700,000 distinct CDR3 sequences, with about 30% found just once. Sequenced material: cultured PBMCs, taken from culture after CMV antigen stimulation. Source of these receptors: a human donor in good health (CMV status not recorded). Some clones in this sample may be carry-over from other donors' samples.

This clonotype was observed many times. This chain uses TRBV7-8 with TRBJ1-2; 9 bases are shared with TRBD1. The CDR3 runs to 16 residues. The J segment lost 3 bases and the V segment lost 2 bases, leaving 7 bases of the junction unmatched. Germline V CDR1 and CDR2: SGHVS, FQNEAQ. CDR3 nucleotide sequence: TGTGCCAGCAGCTTAAGGGGACAGGGCAGAGACTATGGCTACACCTTC. Encoded protein: CASSLRGQGRDYGYTF. Combining the CDR3 with reference TRBV7-8 and TRBJ1-2 gives the whole variable domain GAGVSQSPRYKVAKRGQDVALRCDPISGHVSLFWYQQALGQGPEFLTYFQNEAQLDKSGLPSDRFFAERPEGSVSTLKIQRTQQEDSAVYLCASSLRGQGRDYGYTFGSGTRLTVV.

A few counts support this clonotype. The chain has TRBV12-3 or TRBV12-4 and TRBJ2-3; 8 bases are a match to TRBD2. The CDR3 sequence is 16 residues long. The V segment lost 3 bases and the J segment 7 bases; nucleotides outside the gene matches: 12. The CDR3 nucleotides are TGTGCCAGCAGTTTTGGGCTAGCGGGCCCCCTAAATACGCAGTATTTT. Translation gives CASSFGLAGPLNTQYF.

The chain is built from TRBV18 and TRBJ1-1; D unclear. Germline lookup yields CDR1 KGHSH and CDR2 LQKENI. The CDR3 has 16 residues. Trimming stripped 2 bases from V and 4 bases from J, with 17 bases between. Here the CDR3 DNA reads TGTGCCAGCTCACCAGGCACTGGGTCCCGGAGCACTGAAGCTTTCTTT. Translated, it gives CASSPGTGSRSTEAFF. Drawing the rest from reference TRBV18 and TRBJ1-1, the complete variable domain is NAGVMQNPRHLVRRRGQEARLRCSPMKGHSHVYWYRQLPEEGLKFMVYLQKENIIDESGMPKERFSAEFPKEGPSILRIQQVVRGDSAAYFCASSPGTGSRSTEAFFGQGTRLTVV.

A single count supports this clonotype. The rearrangement uses TRBV6-6 and TRBJ2-7, with 11 positions matching TRBD1. Germline CDR1 is MNHNY and CDR2 is SVGAGI (reference sequence). The CDR3 loop spans 15 amino acids. V was pared by 5 bases and J by 3 bases, with 6 bases of the junction left unmatched. The CDR3 loop is CASSGAGTGGYEQYF. The CDR3 coding sequence is TGTGCCAGCAGTGGCGCGGGGACAGGGGGCTACGAGCAGTACTTC.